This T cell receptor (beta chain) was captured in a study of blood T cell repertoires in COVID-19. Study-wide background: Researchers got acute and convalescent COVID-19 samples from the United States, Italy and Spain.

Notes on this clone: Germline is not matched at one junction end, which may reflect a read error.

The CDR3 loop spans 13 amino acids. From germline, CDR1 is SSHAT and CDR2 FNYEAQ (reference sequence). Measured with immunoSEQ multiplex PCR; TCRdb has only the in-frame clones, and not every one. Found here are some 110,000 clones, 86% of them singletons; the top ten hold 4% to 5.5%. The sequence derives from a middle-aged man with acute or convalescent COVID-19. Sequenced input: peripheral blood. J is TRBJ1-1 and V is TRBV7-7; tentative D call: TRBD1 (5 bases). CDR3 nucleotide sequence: TGTGCTAGCAGCGCCGGAGGGGCCACTGAAGCTTTCTTT. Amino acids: CASSAGGATEAFF.